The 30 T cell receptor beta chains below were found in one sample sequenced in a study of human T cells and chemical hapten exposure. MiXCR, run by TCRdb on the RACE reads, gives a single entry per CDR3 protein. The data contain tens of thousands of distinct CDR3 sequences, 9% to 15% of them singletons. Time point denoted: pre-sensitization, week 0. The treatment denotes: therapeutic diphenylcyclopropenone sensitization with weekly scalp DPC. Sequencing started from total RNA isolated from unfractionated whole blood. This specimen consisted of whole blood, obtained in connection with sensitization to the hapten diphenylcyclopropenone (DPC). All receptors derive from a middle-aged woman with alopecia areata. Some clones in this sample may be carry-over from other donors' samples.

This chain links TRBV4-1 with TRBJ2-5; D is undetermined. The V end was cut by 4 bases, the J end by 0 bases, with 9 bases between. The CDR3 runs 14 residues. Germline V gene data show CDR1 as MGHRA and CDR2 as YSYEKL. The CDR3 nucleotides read TGCGCCAGCAGCCGAAGGCCGAACCAAGAGACCCAGTACTTC. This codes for CASSRRPNQETQYF.

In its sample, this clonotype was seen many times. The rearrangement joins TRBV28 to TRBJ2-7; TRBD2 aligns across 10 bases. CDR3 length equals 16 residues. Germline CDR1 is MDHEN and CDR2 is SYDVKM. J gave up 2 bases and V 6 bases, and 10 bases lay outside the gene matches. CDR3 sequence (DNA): TGTGCCAGCAGCCCCCCTGCAGCGGGGGGGGCCTACGAGCAGTACTTC. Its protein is CASSPPAAGGAYEQYF.

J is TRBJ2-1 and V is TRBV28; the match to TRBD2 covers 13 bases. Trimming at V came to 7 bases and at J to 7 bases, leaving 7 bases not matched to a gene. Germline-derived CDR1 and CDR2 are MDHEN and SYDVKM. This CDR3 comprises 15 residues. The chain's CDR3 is CASTPGLAGQNEQFF. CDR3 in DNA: TGTGCCAGCACCCCGGGACTAGCGGGACAGAATGAGCAGTTCTTC. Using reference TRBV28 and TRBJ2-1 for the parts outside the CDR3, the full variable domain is DVKVTQSSRYLVKRTGEKVFLECVQDMDHENMFWYRQDPGLGLRLIYFSYDVKMKEKGDIPEGYSVSREKKERFSLILESASTNQTSMYLCASTPGLAGQNEQFFGPGTRLTVL.

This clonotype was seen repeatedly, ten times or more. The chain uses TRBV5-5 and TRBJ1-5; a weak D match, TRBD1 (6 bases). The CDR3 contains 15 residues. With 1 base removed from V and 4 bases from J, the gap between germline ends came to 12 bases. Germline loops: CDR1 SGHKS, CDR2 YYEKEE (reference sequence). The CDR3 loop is CASSLYTGPNQPQHF. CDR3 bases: TGTGCCAGCAGCTTGTATACAGGGCCAAATCAGCCCCAGCATTTT.

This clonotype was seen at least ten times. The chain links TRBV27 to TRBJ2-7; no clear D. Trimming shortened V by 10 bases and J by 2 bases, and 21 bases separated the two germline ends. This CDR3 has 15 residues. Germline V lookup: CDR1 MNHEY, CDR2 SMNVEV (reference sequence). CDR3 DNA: TGTGCCAACATTCCCCCTCGAGAGGCCCCCTACGAGCAGTACTTC. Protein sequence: CANIPPREAPYEQYF.

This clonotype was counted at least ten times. The DNA for the CDR3 is TGTGCCATCAGTGCGACTCTCCCCGAGACCCAGTACTTC. Protein product: CAISATLPETQYF. The genes are TRBV10-3 and TRBJ2-5; D not resolved. The CDR3 consists of 13 residues. The V gene lost 4 bases and the J gene lost 5 bases, with 11 bases spanning the gap. Germline CDR1 is ENHRY and CDR2 is SYGVKD.

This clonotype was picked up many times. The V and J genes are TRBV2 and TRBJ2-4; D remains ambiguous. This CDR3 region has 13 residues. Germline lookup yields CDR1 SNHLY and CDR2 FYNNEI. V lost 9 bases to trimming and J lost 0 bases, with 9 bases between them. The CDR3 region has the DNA TGTGCCAGTCTTCACTTAGCCAAAAACATTCAGTACTTC. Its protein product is CASLHLAKNIQYF.

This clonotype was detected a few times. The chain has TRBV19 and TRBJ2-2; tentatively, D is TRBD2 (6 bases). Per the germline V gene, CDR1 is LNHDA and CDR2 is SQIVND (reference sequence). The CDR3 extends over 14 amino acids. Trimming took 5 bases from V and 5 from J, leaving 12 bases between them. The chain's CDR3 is CASSSPGETGELFF. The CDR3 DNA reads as TGTGCCAGTAGTTCCCCGGGGGAAACCGGGGAGCTGTTTTTT.

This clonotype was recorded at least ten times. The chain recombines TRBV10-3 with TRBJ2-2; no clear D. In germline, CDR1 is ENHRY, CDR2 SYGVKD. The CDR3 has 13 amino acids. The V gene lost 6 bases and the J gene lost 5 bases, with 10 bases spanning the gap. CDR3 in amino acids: CAISPGRTGELFF. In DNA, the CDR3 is TGTGCCATCAGCCCGGGCCGAACCGGGGAGCTGTTTTTT.

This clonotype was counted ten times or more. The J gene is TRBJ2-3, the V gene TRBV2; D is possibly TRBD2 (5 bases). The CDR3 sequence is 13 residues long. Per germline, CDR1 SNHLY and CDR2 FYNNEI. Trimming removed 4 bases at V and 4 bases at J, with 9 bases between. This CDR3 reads CASSGLAADTQYF. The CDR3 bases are TGTGCCAGCAGTGGGCTAGCTGCAGATACGCAGTATTTT.

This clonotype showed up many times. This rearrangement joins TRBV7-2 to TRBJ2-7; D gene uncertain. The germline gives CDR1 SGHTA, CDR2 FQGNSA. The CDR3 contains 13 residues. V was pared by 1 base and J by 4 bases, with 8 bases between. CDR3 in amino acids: CASSLVTPYEQYF. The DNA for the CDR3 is TGTGCCAGCAGCTTAGTCACTCCTTACGAGCAGTACTTC.

CDR3 coding DNA: TGTGCCAGCAGCTCACGTTTGACGGGCAGGGCCGATTACGAGCAGTACTTC. Its translation is CASSSRLTGRADYEQYF. This chain uses TRBV7-2 with TRBJ2-7, with D possibly being TRBD1 (5 bases). Germline lookup yields CDR1 SGHTA and CDR2 FQGNSA. The CDR3 totals 17 residues. V gave up 4 bases and J gave up 4 bases, with 23 bases separating them. Full variable domain (missing parts from reference TRBV7-2 and TRBJ2-7): GAGVSQSPSNKVTEKGKDVELRCDPISGHTALYWYRQSLGQGLEFLIYFQGNSAPDKSGLPSDRFSAERTGGSVSTLTIQRTQQEDSAVYLCASSSRLTGRADYEQYFGPGTRLTVT.

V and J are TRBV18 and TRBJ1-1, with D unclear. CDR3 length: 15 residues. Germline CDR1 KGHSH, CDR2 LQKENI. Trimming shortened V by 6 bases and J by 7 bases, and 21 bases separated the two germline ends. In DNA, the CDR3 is TGTGCCAGCTCTCCCCAACGAGGTTCCTGGGATGAAGCTTTCTTT. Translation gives CASSPQRGSWDEAFF.

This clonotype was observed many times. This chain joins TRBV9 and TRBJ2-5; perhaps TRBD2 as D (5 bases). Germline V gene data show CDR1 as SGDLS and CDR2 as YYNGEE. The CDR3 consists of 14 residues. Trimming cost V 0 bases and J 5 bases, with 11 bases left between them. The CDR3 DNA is TGTGCCAGCAGCGTAGGGAGCGGCGGGGAGACCCAGTACTTC. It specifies CASSVGSGGETQYF.

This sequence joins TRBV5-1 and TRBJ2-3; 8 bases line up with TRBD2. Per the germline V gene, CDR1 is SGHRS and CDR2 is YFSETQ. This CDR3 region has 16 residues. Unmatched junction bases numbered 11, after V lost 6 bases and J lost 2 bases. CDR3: CASTPTVSGNTDTQYF. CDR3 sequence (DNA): TGCGCCAGCACCCCGACCGTTAGCGGGAACACAGATACGCAGTATTTT.

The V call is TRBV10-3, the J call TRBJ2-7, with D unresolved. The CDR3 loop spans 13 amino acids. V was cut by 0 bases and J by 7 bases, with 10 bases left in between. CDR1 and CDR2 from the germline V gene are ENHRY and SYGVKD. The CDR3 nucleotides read TGTGCCATCAGTGAGTCGACAACAGCGGAGCAGTACTTC. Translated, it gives CAISESTTAEQYF.

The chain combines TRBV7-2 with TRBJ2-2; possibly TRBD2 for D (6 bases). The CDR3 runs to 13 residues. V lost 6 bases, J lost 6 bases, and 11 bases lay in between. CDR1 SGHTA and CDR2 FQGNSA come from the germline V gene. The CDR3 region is CASRGGGPGELFF. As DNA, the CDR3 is TGTGCCAGCAGGGGAGGCGGCCCCGGGGAGCTGTTTTTT.

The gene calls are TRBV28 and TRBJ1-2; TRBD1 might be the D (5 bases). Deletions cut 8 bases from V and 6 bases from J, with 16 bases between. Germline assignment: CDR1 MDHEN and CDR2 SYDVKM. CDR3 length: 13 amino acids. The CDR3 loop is CASVSPGRNGYTF. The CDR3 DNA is TGTGCCAGCGTCTCACCGGGACGAAATGGCTACACCTTC.

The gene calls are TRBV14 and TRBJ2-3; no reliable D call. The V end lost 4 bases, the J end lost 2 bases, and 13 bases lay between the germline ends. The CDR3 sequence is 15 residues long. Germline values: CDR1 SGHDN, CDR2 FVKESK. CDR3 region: CASSLLNPYTDTQYF. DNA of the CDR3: TGTGCCAGCAGCCTCCTGAATCCTTACACAGATACGCAGTATTTT.

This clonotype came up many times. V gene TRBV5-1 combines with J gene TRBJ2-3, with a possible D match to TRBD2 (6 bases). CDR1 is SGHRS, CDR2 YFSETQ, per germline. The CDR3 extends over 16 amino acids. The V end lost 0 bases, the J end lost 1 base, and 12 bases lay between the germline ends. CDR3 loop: CASSLGRQRGTDTQYF. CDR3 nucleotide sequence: TGCGCCAGCAGCTTGGGGAGACAGCGGGGCACAGATACGCAGTATTTT.

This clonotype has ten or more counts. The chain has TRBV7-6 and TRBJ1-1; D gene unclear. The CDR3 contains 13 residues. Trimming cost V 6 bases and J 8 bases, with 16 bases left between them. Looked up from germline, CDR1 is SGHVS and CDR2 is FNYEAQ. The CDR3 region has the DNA TGTGCCAGCAGTCCTAGACCGCTGGGAGAAGCTTTCTTT. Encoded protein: CASSPRPLGEAFF. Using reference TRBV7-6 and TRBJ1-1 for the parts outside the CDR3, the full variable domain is GAGVSQSPRYKVTKRGQDVALRCDPISGHVSLYWYRQALGQGPEFLTYFNYEAQQDKSGLPNDRFSAERPEGSISTLTIQRTEQRDSAMYRCASSPRPLGEAFFGQGTRLTVV.

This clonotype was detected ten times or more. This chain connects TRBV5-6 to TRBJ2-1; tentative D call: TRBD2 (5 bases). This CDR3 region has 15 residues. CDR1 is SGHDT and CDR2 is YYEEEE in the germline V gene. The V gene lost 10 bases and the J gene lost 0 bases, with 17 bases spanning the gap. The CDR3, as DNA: TGTGCCCGGACCCCAGCGGTGTCCTCCTACAATGAGCAGTTCTTC. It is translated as CARTPAVSSYNEQFF.

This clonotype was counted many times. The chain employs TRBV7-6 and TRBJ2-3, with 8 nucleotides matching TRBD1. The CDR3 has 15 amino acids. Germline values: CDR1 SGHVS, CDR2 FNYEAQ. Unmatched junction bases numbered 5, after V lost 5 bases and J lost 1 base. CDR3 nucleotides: TGTGCCAGCAGCCCGGACAGGGTGGGCACAGATACGCAGTATTTT. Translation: CASSPDRVGTDTQYF.

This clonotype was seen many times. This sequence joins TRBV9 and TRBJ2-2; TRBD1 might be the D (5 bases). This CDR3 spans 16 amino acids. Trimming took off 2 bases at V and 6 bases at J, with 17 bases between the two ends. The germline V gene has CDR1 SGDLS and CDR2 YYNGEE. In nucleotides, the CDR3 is TGTGCCAGCAGCGTTTTTGGACACCCCAGCGCCGGGGAGCTGTTTTTT. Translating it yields CASSVFGHPSAGELFF.

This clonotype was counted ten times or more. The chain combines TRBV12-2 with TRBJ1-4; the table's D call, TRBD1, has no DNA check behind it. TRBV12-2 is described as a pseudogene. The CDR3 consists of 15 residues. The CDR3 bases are TGTGCAAGTCGCCTCTGGACAGGAGCTCATGAAAAACTGTTTTTT. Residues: CASRLWTGAHEKLFF.

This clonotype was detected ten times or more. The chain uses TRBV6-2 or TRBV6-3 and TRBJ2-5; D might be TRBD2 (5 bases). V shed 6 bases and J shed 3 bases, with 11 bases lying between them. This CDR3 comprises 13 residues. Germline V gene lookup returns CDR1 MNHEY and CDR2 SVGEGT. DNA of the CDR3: TGTGCCAGCAGACGGACGGAGGAAGAGACCCAGTACTTC. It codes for CASRRTEEETQYF.

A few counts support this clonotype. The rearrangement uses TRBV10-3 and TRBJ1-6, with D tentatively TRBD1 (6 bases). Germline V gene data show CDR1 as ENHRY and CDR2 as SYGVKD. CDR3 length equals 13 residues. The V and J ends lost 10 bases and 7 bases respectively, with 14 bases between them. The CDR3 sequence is CANRDTTNSPLHF. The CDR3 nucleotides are TGTGCCAACCGGGACACAACAAATTCACCCCTCCACTTT.

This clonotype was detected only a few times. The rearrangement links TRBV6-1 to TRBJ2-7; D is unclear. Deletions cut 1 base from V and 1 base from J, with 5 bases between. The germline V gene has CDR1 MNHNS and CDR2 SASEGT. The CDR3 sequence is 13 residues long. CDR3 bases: TGTGCCAGCAGTGAAGTGTGGTCCTACGAGCAGTACTTC. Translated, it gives CASSEVWSYEQYF.

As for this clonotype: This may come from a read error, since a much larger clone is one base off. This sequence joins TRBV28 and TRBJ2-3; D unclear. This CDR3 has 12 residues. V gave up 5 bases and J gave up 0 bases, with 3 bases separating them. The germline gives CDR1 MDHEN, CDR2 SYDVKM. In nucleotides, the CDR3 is TGTGCCAGCAGTGATAGCACAGATACGCAGTATTTT. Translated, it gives CASSDSTDTQYF.

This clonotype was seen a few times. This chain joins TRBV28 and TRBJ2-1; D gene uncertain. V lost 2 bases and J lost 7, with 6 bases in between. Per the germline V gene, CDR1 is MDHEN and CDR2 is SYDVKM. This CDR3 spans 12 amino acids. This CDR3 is CASSLTGNEQFF. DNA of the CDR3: TGTGCCAGCAGTTTAACGGGTAATGAGCAGTTCTTC. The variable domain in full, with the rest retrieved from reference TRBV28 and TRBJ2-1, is DVKVTQSSRYLVKRTGEKVFLECVQDMDHENMFWYRQDPGLGLRLIYFSYDVKMKEKGDIPEGYSVSREKKERFSLILESASTNQTSMYLCASSLTGNEQFFGPGTRLTVL.